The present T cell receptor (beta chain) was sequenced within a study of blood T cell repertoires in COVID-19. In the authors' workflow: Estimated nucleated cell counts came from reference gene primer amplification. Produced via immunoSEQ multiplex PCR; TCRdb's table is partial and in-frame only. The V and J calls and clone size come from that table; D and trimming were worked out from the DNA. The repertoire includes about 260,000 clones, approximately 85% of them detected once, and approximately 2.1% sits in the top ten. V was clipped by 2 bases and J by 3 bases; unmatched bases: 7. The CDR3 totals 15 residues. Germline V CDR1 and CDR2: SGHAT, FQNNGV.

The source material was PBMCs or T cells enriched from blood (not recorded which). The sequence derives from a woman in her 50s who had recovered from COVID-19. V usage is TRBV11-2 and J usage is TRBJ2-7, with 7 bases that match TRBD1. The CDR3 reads CASSLRSGGYYEQYF. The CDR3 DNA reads TGTGCCAGCAGCTTAAGGTCAGGGGGTTACTACGAGCAGTACTTC.